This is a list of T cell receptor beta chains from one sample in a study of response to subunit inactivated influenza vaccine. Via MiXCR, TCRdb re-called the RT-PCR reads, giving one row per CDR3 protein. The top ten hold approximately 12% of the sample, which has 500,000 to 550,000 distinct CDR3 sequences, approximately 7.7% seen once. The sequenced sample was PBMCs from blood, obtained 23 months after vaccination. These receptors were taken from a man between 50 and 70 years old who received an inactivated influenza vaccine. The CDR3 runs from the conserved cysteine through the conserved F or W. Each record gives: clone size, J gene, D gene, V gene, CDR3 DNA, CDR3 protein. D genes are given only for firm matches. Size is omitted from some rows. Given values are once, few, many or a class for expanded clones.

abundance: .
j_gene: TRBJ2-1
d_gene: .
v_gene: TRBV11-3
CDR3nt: TGTGCCAGCAGCGGGAGGCGAAGCAATGAGCAGTTCTTC
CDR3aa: CASSGRRSNEQFF

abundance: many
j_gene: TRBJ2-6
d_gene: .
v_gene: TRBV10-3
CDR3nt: TGTGCCATCAGTCGCGGCGAGAGCTCTGGGGCCAACGTCCTGACTTTC
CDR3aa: CAISRGESSGANVLTF

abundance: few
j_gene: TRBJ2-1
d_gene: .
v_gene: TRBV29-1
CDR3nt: TGCAGCGTTGAAGATGAGAATTTAGTAGTCGACAATGAGCAGTTCTTC
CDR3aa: CSVEDENLVVDNEQFF

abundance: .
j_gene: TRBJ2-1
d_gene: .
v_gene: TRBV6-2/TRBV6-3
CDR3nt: TGTGCCAGCAGTTACTTGGCTGGTGAGCAGTTCTTC
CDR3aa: CASSYLAGEQFF

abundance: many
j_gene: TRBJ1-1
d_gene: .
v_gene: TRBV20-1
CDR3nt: TGCAGTGCTAGAGACAGGGGTACTGAAGCTTTCTTT
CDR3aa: CSARDRGTEAFF

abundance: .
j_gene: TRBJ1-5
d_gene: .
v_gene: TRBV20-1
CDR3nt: TGCAGTGCTAGAGGGACTGTGGGGCCCCAGCATTTT
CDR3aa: CSARGTVGPQHF

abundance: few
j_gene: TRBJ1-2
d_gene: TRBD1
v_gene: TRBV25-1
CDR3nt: TGTGCCAGCAGTGAATATGGGACAGTTAACTATGGCTACACCTTC
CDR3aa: CASSEYGTVNYGYTF

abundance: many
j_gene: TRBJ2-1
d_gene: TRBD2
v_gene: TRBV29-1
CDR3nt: TGCAGCGTCGAAGGGACTAGCGGGGGCAATGAGCAGTTCTTC
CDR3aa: CSVEGTSGGNEQFF

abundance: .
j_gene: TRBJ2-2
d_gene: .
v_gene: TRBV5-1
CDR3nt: TGCGCCAGCAGCAAAAGCACCGGGGAGCTGTTTTTT
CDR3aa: CASSKSTGELFF

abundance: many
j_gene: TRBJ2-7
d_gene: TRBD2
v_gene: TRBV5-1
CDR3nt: TGCGCCAGCAGCCTCGGACTAGCGGGAGAGGCCAGCTCCTACGAGCAGTACTTC
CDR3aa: CASSLGLAGEASSYEQYF

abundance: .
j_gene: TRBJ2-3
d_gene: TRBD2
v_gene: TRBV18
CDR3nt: TGTGCCAGCTCACCCCTTAGCGGGGGGGTAGAAGATACGCAGTATTTT
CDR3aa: CASSPLSGGVEDTQYF

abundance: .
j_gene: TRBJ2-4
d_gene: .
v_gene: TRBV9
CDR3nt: TGTGCCAGCAGCGTCGAGGACAGCGCCAAAAACATTCAGTACTTC
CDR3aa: CASSVEDSAKNIQYF

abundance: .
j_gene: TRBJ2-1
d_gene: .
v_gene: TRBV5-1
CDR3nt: TGCGCCAGCAGCTTAGCGGAACTAACACACAATGAGCAGTTCTTC
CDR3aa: CASSLAELTHNEQFF

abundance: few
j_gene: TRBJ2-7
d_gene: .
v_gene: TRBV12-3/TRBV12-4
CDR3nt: TGTGCCAGCAGTTTAGGGGCTGTTACCTACGAGCAGTACTTC
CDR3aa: CASSLGAVTYEQYF

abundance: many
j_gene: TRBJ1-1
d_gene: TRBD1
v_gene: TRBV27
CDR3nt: TGTGCCAGCAGCCAAACAGGGGGCATGACTGAAGCTTTCTTT
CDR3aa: CASSQTGGMTEAFF

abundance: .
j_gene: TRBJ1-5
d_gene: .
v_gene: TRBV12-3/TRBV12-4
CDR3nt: TGTGCCAGCAGTTTGGATAGGGGGTTAGGTCAGCCCCAGCATTTT
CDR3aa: CASSLDRGLGQPQHF

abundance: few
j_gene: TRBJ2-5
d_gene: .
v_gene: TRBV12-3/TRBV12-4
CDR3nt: TGTGCCAGCAGTAAGCGGGACAGCGGGAAGGTGTTAGAGACCCAGTACTTC
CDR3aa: CASSKRDSGKVLETQYF

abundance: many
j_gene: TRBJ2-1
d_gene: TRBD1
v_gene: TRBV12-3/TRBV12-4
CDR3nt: TGTGCCAGCACCCTGACAGGGGTACCTTTCTTC
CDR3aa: CASTLTGVPFF

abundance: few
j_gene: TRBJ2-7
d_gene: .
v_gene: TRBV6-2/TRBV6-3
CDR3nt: TGTGCCAGCAGTTCCCCGGGTCCTCCCTACGAGCAGTACTTC
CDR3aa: CASSSPGPPYEQYF

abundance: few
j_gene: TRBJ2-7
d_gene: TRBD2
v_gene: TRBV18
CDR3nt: TGTGCCAGCTCAAGTGCCGGACTAGCGGGGCTATTCGAGCAGTACTTC
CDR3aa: CASSSAGLAGLFEQYF

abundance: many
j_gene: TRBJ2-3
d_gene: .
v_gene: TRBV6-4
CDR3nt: TGTGCCACCGCTATGAACAGGGAGAGGATAATCACAGATACGCAGTATTTT
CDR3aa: CATAMNRERIITDTQYF

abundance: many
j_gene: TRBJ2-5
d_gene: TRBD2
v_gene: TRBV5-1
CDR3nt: TGCGCCAGCAGCTCACCCACAGAAAAGCGGGGACGAGAGACCCAGTACTTC
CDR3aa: CASSSPTEKRGRETQYF

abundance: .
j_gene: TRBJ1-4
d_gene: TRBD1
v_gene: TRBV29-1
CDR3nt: TGCAGCGTTGTGGGACAGGGTAGTGAAAAACTGTTTTTT
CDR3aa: CSVVGQGSEKLFF

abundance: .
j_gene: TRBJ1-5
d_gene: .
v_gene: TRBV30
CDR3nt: TGTGCCTGGAGTAGGGGATCGTTGAGCAATCAGCCCCAGCATTTT
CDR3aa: CAWSRGSLSNQPQHF

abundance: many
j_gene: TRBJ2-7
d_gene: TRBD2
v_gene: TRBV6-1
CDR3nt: TGTGCCAGCCCCGCTAGCGGGACTTCCTACGAGCAGTACTTC
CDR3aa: CASPASGTSYEQYF

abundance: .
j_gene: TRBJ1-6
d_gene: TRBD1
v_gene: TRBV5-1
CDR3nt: TGCGCCAGCAGAAGGGACAGGGCAAGTTCACCCCTCCACTTT
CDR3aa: CASRRDRASSPLHF

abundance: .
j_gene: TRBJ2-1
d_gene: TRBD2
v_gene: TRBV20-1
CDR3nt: TGCAGTGCTAGTGGGACTAGCGGGATGAGCTCCTACAATGAGCAGTTCTTC
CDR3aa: CSASGTSGMSSYNEQFF

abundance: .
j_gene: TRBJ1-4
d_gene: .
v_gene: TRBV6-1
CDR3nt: TGTGCCAGCAGGCGGGGACCGGGGGAAAAACTGTTTTTT
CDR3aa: CASRRGPGEKLFF

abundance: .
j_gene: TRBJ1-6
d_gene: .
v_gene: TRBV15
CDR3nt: TGTGCCACCAGCAGACCCCAGGGGTTGAATTCACCCCTCCACTTT
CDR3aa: CATSRPQGLNSPLHF

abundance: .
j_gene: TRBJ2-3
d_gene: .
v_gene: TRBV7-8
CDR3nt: TGTGCCAGCAGCTTAGGTTCCACAGGGCCACAAGATACGCAGTATTTT
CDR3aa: CASSLGSTGPQDTQYF

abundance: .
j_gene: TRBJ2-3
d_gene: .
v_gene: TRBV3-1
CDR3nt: TGTGCCAGCAGCCAACCTACGGGGCGGGGCACAGATACGCAGTATTTT
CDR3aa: CASSQPTGRGTDTQYF

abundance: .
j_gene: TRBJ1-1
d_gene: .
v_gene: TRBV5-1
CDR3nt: TGCGCCAGCAGCCGTGGGGGGTTGAACACTGAAGCTTTCTTT
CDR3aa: CASSRGGLNTEAFF

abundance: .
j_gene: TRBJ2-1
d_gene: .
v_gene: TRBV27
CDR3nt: TGTGCCAGCAGTTTATTCGGGGGAGGAGTGAATGAGCAGTTCTTC
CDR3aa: CASSLFGGGVNEQFF

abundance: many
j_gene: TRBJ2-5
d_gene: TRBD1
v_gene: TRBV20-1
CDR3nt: TGCAGCGCTCCGGGACAGGGGTACCAAGAGACCCAGTACTTC
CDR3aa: CSAPGQGYQETQYF

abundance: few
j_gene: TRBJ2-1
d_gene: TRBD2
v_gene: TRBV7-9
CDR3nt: TGTGCCAGCAGCTTGAAGACTAGCGGGAGTTGGAATGAGCAGTTCTTC
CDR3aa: CASSLKTSGSWNEQFF

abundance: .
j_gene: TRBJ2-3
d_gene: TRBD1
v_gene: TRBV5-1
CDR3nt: TGCGCCAGCACCAGGACAGGGGACAGGGATACGCAGTATTTT
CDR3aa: CASTRTGDRDTQYF

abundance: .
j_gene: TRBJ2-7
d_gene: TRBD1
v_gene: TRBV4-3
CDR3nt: TGCGCCAGCAGTCTCAACGCCGGACAGGAAGTCTCCTACGAGCAGTACTTC
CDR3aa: CASSLNAGQEVSYEQYF

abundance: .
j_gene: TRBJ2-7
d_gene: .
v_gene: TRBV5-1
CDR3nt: TGCGCCAGCAGCTTGGAATCGGGGAGCTCCTACGAGCAGTACTTC
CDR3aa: CASSLESGSSYEQYF

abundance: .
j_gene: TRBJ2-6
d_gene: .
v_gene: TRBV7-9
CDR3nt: TGTGCCAGCAGCCGTTCCGTCCTGACTTTC
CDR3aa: CASSRSVLTF

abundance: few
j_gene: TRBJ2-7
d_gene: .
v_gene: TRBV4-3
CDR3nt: TGCGCCAGCAGCCAAGGCCGGGGGATCTACGAGCAGTACTTC
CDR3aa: CASSQGRGIYEQYF

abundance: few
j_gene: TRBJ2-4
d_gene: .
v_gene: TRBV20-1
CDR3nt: TGCAGTGCTAGAGCCACGGACGGCATTCAGTACTTC
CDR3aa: CSARATDGIQYF

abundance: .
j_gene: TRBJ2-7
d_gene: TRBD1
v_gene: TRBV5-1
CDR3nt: TGCGCCAGCAGCACTGGACAGGTCCTTGGAAGCGAGCAGAACTTC
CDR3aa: CASSTGQVLGSEQNF

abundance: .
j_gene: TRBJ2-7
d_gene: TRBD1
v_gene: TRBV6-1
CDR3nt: TGTGCCAGCAGACACGGACAGGGGAGCTCCTACGAGCAGTACTTC
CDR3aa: CASRHGQGSSYEQYF